This TCR beta chain was identified in a study of graft-versus-host responses after intestinal transplantation. Sequenced by immunoSEQ multiplex PCR; TCRdb stores in-frame clones only, minus some. The data contain about 19,000 clones, over 75% of them singletons. Germline lookup yields CDR1 SGDLS and CDR2 YYNGEE. The CDR3 is 15 residues long. The V end was cut by 0 bases, the J end by 0 bases, with 9 bases between. This TCR was recovered from a human patient who received an intestinal transplant, so some T cells may come from the graft donor. The genes are TRBV9 and TRBJ2-5; D call uncertain. The starting material was PBMCs, obtained 14 days after transplant. CDR3 region: CASSVVPGYQETQYF. CDR3 bases: TGTGCCAGCAGCGTAGTCCCAGGATACCAAGAGACCCAGTACTTC.